Here is one TCR beta chain with its context. Naive CD8 cells, CD45RO-negative and positively selected for CCR7, excluded terminally differentiated effector memory CD45RA+ cells. Assay: immunoSEQ multiplex PCR; the TCRdb copy retains only in-frame clones and omits some. The sample lists some 2,000,000 clones; approximately 94% were seen once. CDR1 is SGHTS and CDR2 is YDEGEE in the germline V gene. V was trimmed by 0 bases and J by 3 bases, leaving 4 bases between them. The CDR3 loop spans 12 amino acids. This record comes from a study of shared clonotypes between healthy human individuals. This receptor was obtained from a man between 18 and 29 years old in good health. The chain is built from TRBV5-8 and TRBJ2-7; D is uncertain. The specimen sequenced was naive CD8+ T cells sorted from blood. The CDR3 is CASSLDIYEQYF. CDR3 bases: TGTGCCAGCAGCTTGGATATCTACGAGCAGTACTTC.